This T cell receptor beta chain originates from a study of blood T cell repertoires in COVID-19. Turning to the study itself: Sites in the United States, Italy and Spain provided acute and convalescent COVID-19 samples. Sources were T cells, B-cell-depleted T cells, or PBMCs; the material itself was cDNA or gDNA.

In the study's own analysis: Nucleated cell counts were estimated from reference gene primer amplification. Produced via immunoSEQ multiplex PCR; TCRdb's table is partial and in-frame only. V and J calls and clone size come straight from that table; D and trimming were deduced from the DNA. This table holds about 28,000 clones, 75% to 90% found once. Losses at the gene ends were 4 bases for V and 6 bases for J; bases not matched to a gene: 15. Germline lookup yields CDR1 LNHDA and CDR2 SQIVND (reference sequence). The CDR3 runs to 17 residues. The specimen sequenced was peripheral blood. This sequence joins TRBV19 and TRBJ1-5, with 7 bases identical to TRBD1. The sequence derives from a man in his 60s with active COVID-19. The CDR3 sequence: CASSNGRGRVFAQPQHF. Written as DNA, the CDR3 is TGTGCCAGTAGTAATGGCAGGGGGAGAGTATTTGCTCAGCCCCAGCATTTT.